The T cell receptor beta chain described here comes from a study of CD4 T cells in relation to SARS-CoV-2 and coronaviruses. On this clone itself: Antigen specificity is unknown.

Assay: immunoSEQ multiplex PCR; the TCRdb copy retains only in-frame clones and omits some. The sample shows under 35,000 clones, about three quarters of them seen only once. Trimming cost V 1 base and J 7 bases, with 11 bases left between them. Per the germline V gene, CDR1 is SGHDN and CDR2 is FVKESK. This CDR3 comprises 15 residues. Before the COVID-19 pandemic, during about 2010-2018, CD4+ T cells were taken from unexposed donors. Isolation of CD4+ T cells took place after around eleven days in culture. The V call is TRBV14, the J call TRBJ1-6; no firm D call. The specimen was CD4+ T cells from PBMCs, cultured in vitro. This sequence originates from a human donor in good health. This CDR3 reads CASSQGGVGNSPLHF. The CDR3 DNA sequence: TGTGCCAGCAGCCAAGGAGGCGTAGGGAATTCACCCCTCCACTTT.